These 22 T cell receptor beta chains were all obtained from the same sample, sequenced in a study of blood T cell repertoires in COVID-19 (dated by TCRdb to the early 2020s). The library was made by the immunoSEQ multiplex PCR assay. The table was pulled from immuneACCESS by TCRdb, which kept in-frame rearrangements only. Such tables lose some clones; where checked, under half of the loss comes from unresolved V genes, and the rest has no known cause. The sample records 110,000 to 150,000 clones, 76% of which are singletons. The leading ten clones occupy roughly 4.5% of the sample. Sequencing used peripheral blood. The origin of the receptors is a man in his sixties with acute or convalescent COVID-19.

The chain joins TRBV11-2 to TRBJ2-3; 10 nucleotides match TRBD2. V was clipped by 8 bases and J by 2 bases; unmatched bases: 7. Per germline, CDR1 SGHAT and CDR2 FQNNGV. The CDR3 sequence is 15 residues long. CDR3 loop: CASQRTSGVTDTQYF. The CDR3 DNA reads as TGTGCCAGCCAAAGGACTAGCGGTGTCACAGATACGCAGTATTTT.

This clone was detected only a few times. The chain couples TRBV10-3 to TRBJ2-3; TRBD1 aligns across 10 bases. The CDR3 length is 14 residues. Germline CDR1 is ENHRY and CDR2 is SYGVKD. V shed 2 bases and J 5 bases; nucleotides not matched to a gene: 1. The CDR3 region has the DNA TGTGCCATCAGTGAGGGGACAGGGGTAGATACGCAGTATTTT. The encoded protein is CAISEGTGVDTQYF.

This clone came up once. The CDR3 region is CASSVGKGAYEQYF. The CDR3 coding sequence is TGTGCCAGCAGCGTAGGCAAAGGGGCCTACGAGCAGTACTTC. This chain uses TRBV9 with TRBJ2-7; tentatively, D is TRBD1 (5 bases). This CDR3 contains 14 residues. Germline loops: CDR1 SGDLS, CDR2 YYNGEE. V lost 0 bases, J lost 2 bases, and 9 bases lay in between. Variable domain in full (rest from reference TRBV9 and TRBJ2-7): DSGVTQTPKHLITATGQRVTLRCSPRSGDLSVYWYQQSLDQGLQFLIQYYNGEERAKGNILERFSAQQFPDLHSELNLSSLELGDSALYFCASSVGKGAYEQYFGPGTRLTVT.

The chain is built from TRBV4-1 and TRBJ2-2; D is uncertain. Per germline, CDR1 MGHRA and CDR2 YSYEKL. This CDR3 spans 12 amino acids. Trimming took 1 base from V and 7 from J, leaving 4 bases between them. The CDR3 DNA is TGCGCCAGCAGCCAAGCGGGCGGGGAGCTGTTTTTT. Encoded protein: CASSQAGGELFF.

The CDR3 reads CASSFDKSYNEQFF. CDR3 DNA sequence: TGTGCCAGCAGCTTTGACAAATCCTACAATGAGCAGTTCTTC. The genes are TRBV7-2 and TRBJ2-1; D unclear. Trimming pared 3 bases from V and 1 base from J, leaving 7 bases between. This CDR3 contains 14 residues. Germline lookup yields CDR1 SGHTA and CDR2 FQGNSA. The entire variable domain, with the rest obtained from reference TRBV7-2 and TRBJ2-1, is as follows: GAGVSQSPSNKVTEKGKDVELRCDPISGHTALYWYRQSLGQGLEFLIYFQGNSAPDKSGLPSDRFSAERTGGSVSTLTIQRTQQEDSAVYLCASSFDKSYNEQFFGPGTRLTVL.

The chain combines TRBV18 with TRBJ2-7; D is perhaps TRBD1 (6 bases). Deletions cut 0 bases from V and 3 bases from J, with 15 bases between. This CDR3 spans 16 amino acids. Looked up from germline, CDR1 is KGHSH and CDR2 is LQKENI. Here the CDR3 reads CASSPPGTGYGYEQYF. DNA for the CDR3: TGTGCCAGCTCACCACCGGGAACAGGGTATGGCTACGAGCAGTACTTC.

The table lists this clone with many counts. V gene TRBV4-1 combines with J gene TRBJ2-7; 10 bases match TRBD2. The CDR3 has 16 amino acids. CDR1 and CDR2 from the germline V gene are MGHRA and YSYEKL. The V segment lost 1 base and the J segment 6 bases; nucleotides outside the gene matches: 9. Written as DNA, the CDR3 is TGCGCCAGCAGCCAAGCCGGGACTAGCGAGTTACGCGAGCAGTACTTC. Translation: CASSQAGTSELREQYF.

This clone is a singleton in its sample. The gene calls are TRBV23-1 and TRBJ1-1; D might be TRBD1 (6 bases). TRBV23-1 carries the ORF label, with uncertain function. The germline V and J ends were trimmed by 3 bases and 9 bases, with 11 bases remaining between them. The CDR3 has 12 amino acids. Written as DNA, the CDR3 is TGCGCCAGCAGTCACCTCGGGACAAAAGCTTTCTTT. This gives the protein CASSHLGTKAFF.

The rearrangement joins TRBV11-2 to TRBJ2-7; D ambiguous. This CDR3 is 11 amino acids long. Germline lookup yields CDR1 SGHAT and CDR2 FQNNGV. V was trimmed by 2 bases and J by 4 bases, leaving 3 bases between them. DNA for the CDR3: TGTGCCAGCAGCTTACAGTACGAGCAGTACTTC. This encodes CASSLQYEQYF. Supplemented by reference TRBV11-2 and TRBJ2-7, the full variable domain reads EAGVAQSPRYKIIEKRQSVAFWCNPISGHATLYWYQQILGQGPKLLIQFQNNGVVDDSQLPKDRFSAERLKGVDSTLKIQPAKLEDSAVYLCASSLQYEQYFGPGTRLTVT.

This chain joins TRBV12-3 or TRBV12-4 and TRBJ2-2; no firm D call. V shed 6 bases and J shed 8 bases, with 4 bases lying between them. This CDR3 has 10 amino acids. CDR3 protein: CASSSGELFF. In DNA form, the CDR3 reads TGTGCCAGCAGCTCTGGGGAGCTGTTTTTT.

V gene TRBV27 combines with J gene TRBJ2-7, with 14 bases lining up with TRBD2. Per the germline V gene, CDR1 is MNHEY and CDR2 is SMNVEV (reference sequence). The length of the CDR3 is 14 residues. After removal of 5 bases from V and 7 bases from J, the junction contained 4 bases not matched to a gene. CDR3 sequence: CASSGTSGSGEQYF. For the CDR3, the DNA is TGTGCCAGCAGTGGGACTAGCGGGAGTGGAGAGCAGTACTTC.

This rearrangement joins TRBV19 to TRBJ2-1; TRBD2 agrees at 14 bases. CDR1 and CDR2 from the germline V gene are LNHDA and SQIVND (reference sequence). Trimming at V came to 4 bases and at J to 14 bases, leaving 7 bases not matched to a gene. CDR3 size: 14 residues. The CDR3 DNA follows: TGTGCCAGTAGTACGGGACTAGCGGGAGTTATCGAGTTCTTC. Residues: CASSTGLAGVIEFF.

This clone was counted ten times or more. The genes are TRBV6-5 and TRBJ1-1; 8 bases fit TRBD1. The CDR3 length is 13 residues. Germline trimming cut 5 bases from V and 5 bases from J; bases unmatched to any gene: 4. Germline CDR1 is MNHEY and CDR2 is SVGAGI. This CDR3 reads CASSTGGQTEAFF. The CDR3 nucleotides are TGTGCCAGCAGTACAGGGGGGCAGACTGAAGCTTTCTTT.

The chain links TRBV27 to TRBJ2-7; 10 nucleotides agree with TRBD2. V dropped 7 bases and J dropped 4; count of bases not matched to a gene: 7. The CDR3 has 14 amino acids. CDR1 is MNHEY and CDR2 is SMNVEV in the germline V gene (reference sequence). CDR3 residues: CASIPGLATYEQYF. The CDR3 region has the DNA TGTGCCAGCATTCCGGGACTAGCGACATACGAGCAGTACTTC.

V and J are TRBV30 and TRBJ1-3, with D possibly being TRBD1 (5 bases). This CDR3 is 13 amino acids long. Germline CDR1 is GTSNPN and CDR2 is SVGIG (reference sequence). V shed 1 base and J shed 4 bases, with 8 bases lying between them. The CDR3 loop is CAWSARVGNTIYF. In DNA form, the CDR3 reads TGTGCCTGGAGTGCCAGGGTGGGAAACACCATATATTTT.

The V gene is TRBV15, the J gene TRBJ1-5; 9 nucleotides agree with TRBD1. From germline, CDR1 is LNHNV and CDR2 YYDKDF (reference sequence). The V gene end was trimmed by 0 bases and the J gene end by 3 bases; junction bases not matched to a gene: 9. The CDR3 sequence is 18 residues long. CDR3 in DNA: TGTGCCACCAGCAGAGATACTCTCGGGACAGGGTTCAATCAGCCCCAGCATTTT. It specifies CATSRDTLGTGFNQPQHF.

The chain uses TRBV5-1 and TRBJ2-7, with D uncertain. CDR3 length equals 14 residues. Germline assignment: CDR1 SGHRS and CDR2 YFSETQ. V was shortened by 0 bases and J by 0 bases, with 7 bases between the two germline ends. The CDR3 spells CASSLVSSSYEQYF. CDR3 sequence (DNA): TGCGCCAGCAGCTTGGTGTCGAGCTCCTACGAGCAGTACTTC.

J is TRBJ1-5 and V is TRBV28; D unclear. Trimming removed 5 bases from V and 2 bases from J, with 7 bases in between. The CDR3 covers 13 residues. Germline-derived CDR1 and CDR2 are MDHEN and SYDVKM. As DNA, the CDR3 is TGTGCCAGCAGTAATTCCGGCAATCAGCCCCAGCATTTT. Translated, it gives CASSNSGNQPQHF.

The gene calls are TRBV6-1 and TRBJ1-3; D might be TRBD1 (5 bases). Trimming shortened V by 2 bases and J by 0 bases, and 11 bases separated the two germline ends. Germline-derived CDR1 and CDR2 are MNHNS and SASEGT. The CDR3 is made up of 16 amino acids. The DNA of the CDR3 is TGTGCCAGCAGTGAAAGTCAGGGCACCTCTGGAAACACCATATATTTT. Translation gives CASSESQGTSGNTIYF.

The gene calls are TRBV28 and TRBJ1-3; D gene unclear. Germline lookup yields CDR1 MDHEN and CDR2 SYDVKM. V was shortened by 2 bases and J by 4 bases, with 6 bases between the two germline ends. The CDR3 totals 13 residues. The CDR3 protein is CASSLLSGNTIYF. CDR3 in DNA: TGTGCCAGCAGTTTACTATCAGGAAACACCATATATTTT.

The chain employs TRBV5-1 and TRBJ2-1; 10 bases are a match to TRBD2. V dropped 4 bases and J dropped 4; count of bases not matched to a gene: 5. The germline V gene has CDR1 SGHRS and CDR2 YFSETQ. This CDR3 has 15 residues. The CDR3 spells CASSPLAGVYNEQFF. CDR3 bases: TGCGCCAGCAGCCCCCTAGCGGGAGTTTACAATGAGCAGTTCTTC.

Of note for this clone: The missing conserved phenylalanine or tryptophan at the end of this CDR3 makes a read error likely. No DNA is shown, since the ends of the CDR3 on it are uncertain; the CDR3 is the one TCRdb lists. The V gene is TRBV6-6, the J gene TRBJ1-2. Germline CDR1 reads MNHNY; CDR2 reads SVGAGI (reference sequence). The CDR3 is 11 residues long, counting both termini. CDR3 residues: CASSYARGGFL.